This T cell receptor (beta chain) was captured by sequencing in a study of T cells in Graves' hyperthyroidism and ophthalmopathy. Template material for amplifying TCR beta CDR3 regions consisted of RNA transcripts. HTBI primers were used for first-round RT-PCR of the TCR CDR3. TCRdb processed the multiplex PCR reads anew with MiXCR; each CDR3 protein has one entry. The table lists under 350,000 distinct CDR3 sequences, 21% of them singletons. In its sample, this clonotype was seen a few times. The PBMCs had their origin in roughly 9.8 ml of fresh peripheral blood. CDR1 is MNHNS, CDR2 SASEGT, per germline. CDR3 length: 15 amino acids. V was cut by 5 bases and J by 7 bases, with 21 bases left in between.

The clonotype originates from a woman in her forties or fifties with Graves' hyperthyroidism. The specimen sequenced was blood. This chain joins TRBV6-1 and TRBJ2-7; D gene ambiguous. CDR3 residues: CASSSMTQSLREQYF. CDR3 DNA: TGTGCCAGCAGTAGTATGACACAATCTCTACGAGAGCAGTACTTC.